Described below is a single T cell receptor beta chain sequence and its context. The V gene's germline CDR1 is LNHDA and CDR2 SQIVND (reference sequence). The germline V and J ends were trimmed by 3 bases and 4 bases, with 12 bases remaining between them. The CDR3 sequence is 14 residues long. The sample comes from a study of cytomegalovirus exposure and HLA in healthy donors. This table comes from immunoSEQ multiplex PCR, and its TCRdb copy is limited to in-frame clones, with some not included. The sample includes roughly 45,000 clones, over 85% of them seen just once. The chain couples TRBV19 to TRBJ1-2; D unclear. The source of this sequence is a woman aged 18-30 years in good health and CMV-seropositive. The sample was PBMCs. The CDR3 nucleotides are TGTGCCAGTAGTATCGGTGACTCGATCTATGGCTACACCTTC. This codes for CASSIGDSIYGYTF.